The next 27 T cell receptor beta chains were all read from a single sample in a study of beta chain features in type 1 diabetes. Expressed TCRB transcripts got sequenced, as all isolated RNA was reverse transcribed. Data came from immunoSEQ multiplex PCR; TCRdb stores just in-frame clones and leaves some out. The table shows over 120,000 clones, with less than 11% occurring only once. What was sequenced was naive CD4+ T cells from blood. The receptors stem from a man aged 18 to 30 in good health.

A few counts support this clone. The V gene is TRBV9, the J gene TRBJ2-1, with D tentatively TRBD2 (5 bases). Germline-derived CDR1 and CDR2 are SGDLS and YYNGEE. With 2 bases removed from V and 10 bases from J, the gap between germline ends came to 13 bases. The CDR3 runs 13 residues. The CDR3 reads CASSVTGVSEQFF. The CDR3 DNA reads as TGTGCCAGCAGCGTCACCGGGGTTAGCGAGCAGTTCTTC.

This clone was counted between two and nine times. The chain employs TRBV5-1 and TRBJ1-2; D possibly corresponds to TRBD1 (5 bases). This CDR3 region has 13 residues. Trimming took off 4 bases at V and 2 bases at J, with 9 bases between the two ends. The V gene's germline CDR1 is SGHRS and CDR2 YFSETQ. The CDR3, as DNA: TGCGCCAGCAGCCGGGGACTGAACTATGGCTACACCTTC. Translation: CASSRGLNYGYTF.

The table lists this clone with many counts. This CDR3 reads CASSPLGHLKLFF. DNA of the CDR3: TGCGCCAGCAGCCCCTTGGGACACCTAAAACTGTTTTTT. This sequence joins TRBV4-3 and TRBJ1-4, with D possibly matching TRBD1 (6 bases). The CDR3 sequence is 13 residues long. Germline V gene lookup returns CDR1 LGHNA and CDR2 YSLEER. V was cut by 4 bases and J by 10 bases, with 13 bases left in between.

This clone was counted a few times. The chain is built from TRBV14 and TRBJ1-2, with TRBD1 identical over 7 bases. This CDR3 has 13 amino acids. In germline, CDR1 is SGHDN, CDR2 FVKESK. The V and J ends lost 5 bases and 7 bases, in that order; junction bases with no gene match: 7. DNA of the CDR3: TGTGCCAGCAGCGACCCGACAGGGAGTGGCTACACCTTC. Its protein is CASSDPTGSGYTF.

This clone was seen more than once but under ten times. This chain links TRBV21-1 with TRBJ2-7; TRBD1, the table's D call, lacks a check against the DNA. TRBV21-1 has pseudogene status. The length of the CDR3 is 16 residues. DNA for the CDR3: TGTGCCAGCAGCAAAGTTTATGCAGGGGGCCTCTACGAGCAGTACTTC. Protein: CASSKVYAGGLYEQYF.

The chain carries TRBV5-1 and TRBJ2-5; D is perhaps TRBD2 (7 bases). CDR1 is SGHRS and CDR2 is YFSETQ in the germline V gene. Trimming took 4 bases from V and 4 from J, leaving 11 bases between them. This CDR3 is 13 amino acids long. The CDR3 sequence is CASSVGGPETQYF. CDR3 DNA sequence: TGCGCCAGCAGCGTGGGGGGGCCAGAGACCCAGTACTTC.

The chain combines TRBV5-1 with TRBJ2-3, with a weak D call TRBD1 (6 bases). The CDR3 contains 16 residues. Germline V gene sequence: CDR1 SGHRS, CDR2 YFSETQ. The germline V and J ends were trimmed by 0 bases and 2 bases, with 13 bases remaining between them. CDR3 in amino acids: CASSLEGGVNTDTQYF. CDR3 nucleotides: TGCGCCAGCAGCTTGGAAGGGGGAGTCAACACAGATACGCAGTATTTT.

The chain is built from TRBV27 and TRBJ2-7, with unresolved D. V was cut by 3 bases and J by 2 bases, with 8 bases left in between. The CDR3 loop spans 13 amino acids. CDR1 is MNHEY, CDR2 SMNVEV, per germline (reference sequence). CDR3 residues: CASSLSPTYEQYF. DNA for the CDR3: TGTGCCAGCAGTTTGAGTCCGACCTACGAGCAGTACTTC.

This clone was observed a handful of times. The chain recombines TRBV7-2 with TRBJ2-1, with 10 bases that match TRBD1. Germline V gives CDR1 SGHTA, CDR2 FQGNSA. The CDR3 extends over 15 amino acids. J was trimmed by 9 bases and V by 1 base; bases with no gene match: 6. The CDR3 spells CASSLGQGALSEQFF. DNA for the CDR3: TGTGCCAGCAGCTTAGGACAGGGGGCGCTTAGTGAGCAGTTCTTC.

The chain uses TRBV7-2 and TRBJ1-6; the D gene is possibly TRBD1 (5 bases). CDR1 and CDR2 from the germline V gene are SGHTA and FQGNSA. Deletions cut 1 base from V and 8 bases from J, with 9 bases between. CDR3 length: 14 residues. The CDR3 sequence is CASSLGGRDSPLHF. DNA for the CDR3: TGTGCCAGCAGCTTAGGCGGCAGGGATTCACCCCTCCACTTT.

The rearrangement joins TRBV9 to TRBJ1-1; no clear D. Looked up from germline, CDR1 is SGDLS and CDR2 is YYNGEE. The CDR3 has 14 residues. The V end was cut by 2 bases, the J end by 1 base, with 9 bases between. CDR3 sequence (DNA): TGTGCCAGCAGCGTCACGACGGGGAACACTGAAGCTTTCTTT. Its translation: CASSVTTGNTEAFF.

The chain recombines TRBV7-3 with TRBJ2-1; 10 nucleotides agree with TRBD1. CDR1 and CDR2 (germline): SGHTA, FQGTGA. Unmatched junction bases numbered 8, after V lost 5 bases and J lost 7 bases. The length of the CDR3 is 15 residues. CDR3 DNA sequence: TGTGCCAGCAGCCTGACAGGGGGCACCTCAAATGAGCAGTTCTTC. Amino acid sequence: CASSLTGGTSNEQFF.

The chain uses TRBV19 and TRBJ2-1; 8 positions agree with TRBD2. The V gene end was trimmed by 7 bases and the J gene end by 5 bases; junction bases not matched to a gene: 16. Germline V gene lookup returns CDR1 LNHDA and CDR2 SQIVND (reference sequence). The CDR3 extends over 17 amino acids. The CDR3 spells CASKKGGGTRWDNEQFF. The CDR3 region has the DNA TGTGCCAGTAAAAAAGGGGGGGGGACTAGGTGGGACAATGAGCAGTTCTTC.

The gene calls are TRBV6-4 and TRBJ2-3, with TRBD2 as a possible D gene (6 bases). The V gene lost 6 bases and the J gene lost 5 bases, with 15 bases spanning the gap. Germline-derived CDR1 and CDR2 are MRHNA and SNTAGT. The CDR3 runs to 14 residues. In nucleotides, the CDR3 is TGTGCCAGCAGCCACGCGGGGTTGGGAGATACGCAGTATTTT. It codes for CASSHAGLGDTQYF.

This clone appeared a few times. The rearrangement uses TRBV7-2 and TRBJ1-6; perhaps TRBD1 as D (5 bases). CDR1 and CDR2 from the germline V gene are SGHTA and FQGNSA. The ends were cut back, 1 base at V and 7 bases at J, with 8 bases in the middle. CDR3 length: 14 residues. The CDR3 here is CASSLDRRNSPLHF. Here the CDR3 DNA reads TGTGCCAGCAGCTTAGACAGGCGGAATTCACCCCTCCACTTT.

This clone has just a few counts. The chain links TRBV2 to TRBJ1-2; D not resolved. Germline CDR1 is SNHLY and CDR2 is FYNNEI. Trimming stripped 4 bases from V and 0 bases from J, with 9 bases between. The CDR3 length is 14 residues. The CDR3 DNA follows: TGTGCCAGCAGTGCAGGTTCGACTAACTATGGCTACACCTTC. It yields the protein CASSAGSTNYGYTF.

V usage is TRBV28 and J usage is TRBJ1-5, with no clear D. Trimming stripped 1 base from V and 7 bases from J, with 5 bases between. The CDR3 sequence is 12 residues long. Germline V lookup: CDR1 MDHEN, CDR2 SYDVKM. CDR3 sequence reads: CASSLYGQPQHF. The CDR3 DNA is TGTGCCAGCAGTTTATACGGGCAGCCCCAGCATTTT.

This clone occurred a few times. V is TRBV6-4 and J is TRBJ2-1, with D unclear. The V gene's germline CDR1 is MRHNA and CDR2 SNTAGT. CDR3 length: 15 amino acids. Trimming pared 4 bases from V and 0 bases from J, leaving 10 bases between. DNA of the CDR3: TGTGCCAGCAGTGTTCAGGCCAGCTCCTACAATGAGCAGTTCTTC. Translating gives CASSVQASSYNEQFF.

This rearrangement joins TRBV11-2 to TRBJ2-7; possible D gene TRBD2, 6 bases. From germline, CDR1 is SGHAT and CDR2 FQNNGV. The CDR3 contains 15 residues. The V end lost 3 bases, the J end lost 2 bases, and 14 bases lay between the germline ends. CDR3 loop: CASSFDTGSTYEQYF. DNA of the CDR3: TGTGCCAGCAGCTTTGACACCGGGAGCACCTACGAGCAGTACTTC.

In its sample, this clone was seen a few times. Written as DNA, the CDR3 is TGCGCCAGCAGCTTGGCCCGGCTAGCGGACTACAATGAGCAGTTCTTC. It yields the protein CASSLARLADYNEQFF. This sequence joins TRBV5-1 and TRBJ2-1; 7 bases are a match to TRBD2. The CDR3 runs to 16 residues. Germline lookup yields CDR1 SGHRS and CDR2 YFSETQ. J was trimmed by 3 bases and V by 0 bases; bases with no gene match: 6.

The J gene is TRBJ1-4, the V gene TRBV5-4; TRBD1 is a possible D gene (5 bases). This CDR3 has 15 amino acids. V was cut by 0 bases and J by 5 bases, with 11 bases left in between. CDR1 is SGHNT and CDR2 is YYREEE in the germline V gene (reference sequence). In DNA, the CDR3 is TGTGCCAGCAGCTTGGGCGAGGCAGGGAATGAAAAACTGTTTTTT. This codes for CASSLGEAGNEKLFF.

In this sample, this clone turned up a few times. CDR3 residues: CASSISPGGGPYEQYF. The CDR3 nucleotides are TGTGCCAGCAGCATCTCCCCGGGGGGGGGACCCTACGAGCAGTACTTC. The V call is TRBV7-9, the J call TRBJ2-7; 8 bases line up with TRBD2. The CDR3 is 16 residues long. CDR1 SEHNR and CDR2 FQNEAQ come from the germline V gene (reference sequence). Trimming at V came to 5 bases and at J to 2 bases, leaving 11 bases not matched to a gene.

This clone was found a few times. The J gene is TRBJ2-7, the V gene TRBV6-4; weak D call: TRBD1 (5 bases). V gave up 4 bases and J gave up 9 bases, with 16 bases separating them. CDR3 length equals 13 residues. Looked up from germline, CDR1 is MRHNA and CDR2 is SNTAGT. The CDR3 loop is CASSAGINTMQYF. The CDR3 nucleotides are TGTGCCAGCAGTGCAGGGATAAATACGATGCAGTACTTC.

This clone was detected many times. The CDR3: CASSLVPTGTGELFF. The CDR3 nucleotides read TGTGCCAGCAGCTTAGTCCCGACAGGCACCGGGGAGCTGTTTTTT. The chain combines TRBV7-9 with TRBJ2-2, with D possibly being TRBD1 (6 bases). CDR1 and CDR2 (germline): SEHNR, FQNEAQ (reference sequence). V lost 1 base and J 4 bases, leaving 10 bases between the germline ends. The CDR3 is 15 residues long.

This clone was recorded a few times. The chain uses TRBV25-1 and TRBJ2-3; 8 nucleotides agree with TRBD2. Germline values: CDR1 MGHDK, CDR2 SYGVNS. Trimming cost V 3 bases and J 5 bases; bases outside gene matches: 13. This CDR3 is built from 17 residues. The CDR3 protein is CASSEGRLSGGGDTQYF. CDR3 sequence (DNA): TGTGCCAGCAGTGAGGGCCGGCTGAGCGGGGGCGGAGATACGCAGTATTTT.

This clone was found a few times. The chain joins TRBV25-1 to TRBJ1-4; D gene ambiguous. V dropped 8 bases and J dropped 10 bases, with 17 bases sitting between them. CDR3 length: 13 residues. Germline CDR1 MGHDK, CDR2 SYGVNS. CDR3 bases: TGTGCCAGCCATCTAGGACCGGAGGGAAAACTGTTTTTT. As protein: CASHLGPEGKLFF.

This clone appeared a few times. V and J are TRBV7-2 and TRBJ2-1, with TRBD1 matching 10 bases. V was pared by 6 bases and J by 4 bases, with 6 bases of the junction left unmatched. The germline V gene has CDR1 SGHTA and CDR2 FQGNSA. CDR3 size: 15 residues. The CDR3 DNA is TGTGCCAGCAGGGGGAGACAGGGGGCTTACAATGAGCAGTTCTTC. Translated: CASRGRQGAYNEQFF. Full variable domain (missing parts from reference TRBV7-2 and TRBJ2-1): GAGVSQSPSNKVTEKGKDVELRCDPISGHTALYWYRQSLGQGLEFLIYFQGNSAPDKSGLPSDRFSAERTGGSVSTLTIQRTQQEDSAVYLCASRGRQGAYNEQFFGPGTRLTVL.